The subject of this entry is one TCR beta chain. Original processing methods: Estimation of nucleated cell counts was performed using reference gene primer amplification. Libraries were prepared by immunoSEQ multiplex PCR; TCRdb keeps only in-frame clonotypes and omits some of them. Clone size and V and J calls were adopted from that table, with D and trimming inferred from the DNA. Among around 72,000 clones listed, roughly 88% were seen once. Germline assignment: CDR1 MGHRA and CDR2 YSYEKL. The CDR3 runs 17 residues. V was pared by 0 bases and J by 6 bases, with 8 bases of the junction left unmatched. This entry is derived from a study of blood T cell repertoires in COVID-19.

The sequencing input was peripheral blood. The chain has TRBV4-1 and TRBJ2-5; 12 bases are a match to TRBD2. The origin of this receptor is a man in his fifties or sixties with acute or convalescent COVID-19. Written as DNA, the CDR3 is TGCGCCAGCAGCCAAGAAGAGGCTAGCGGGGGGGGGAAGACCCAGTACTTC. Encoded protein: CASSQEEASGGGKTQYF.